Shown below are 7 T cell receptor beta chains from a single sample sequenced in a study of PD-L1 blockade in urothelial cancer. Time point specified: pretreatment peripheral blood. Data came from immunoSEQ multiplex PCR; TCRdb stores just in-frame clones and leaves some out. This sample has tens of thousands of clones; 84% occur once, and the top ten carry roughly 8.3%. This specimen consisted of PBMCs, obtained around atezolizumab (anti-PD-L1) treatment. Receptors were obtained from an older woman with urothelial cancer.

Only one count was recorded for this clone. V gene TRBV7-7 combines with J gene TRBJ2-5, with TRBD2 matching 11 bases. The germline V gene has CDR1 SSHAT and CDR2 FNYEAQ (reference sequence). The CDR3 is made up of 16 amino acids. V lost 5 bases to trimming and J lost 5 bases; unmatched junction nucleotides: 10. The CDR3 coding sequence is TGTGCCAGCAGCGGATACCCGGGACTAGCGGATGAGACCCAGTACTTC. Amino acids: CASSGYPGLADETQYF.

This clone has only a few counts. This chain joins TRBV11-2 and TRBJ2-5, with 8 positions matching TRBD1. V shed 0 bases and J 5 bases; nucleotides not matched to a gene: 8. This CDR3 region has 16 residues. Germline-derived CDR1 and CDR2 are SGHAT and FQNNGV. The CDR3, as DNA: TGTGCCAGCAGCTTAGATGGGACAGGCGGAGGGGAGACCCAGTACTTC. Translating it yields CASSLDGTGGGETQYF. The full variable domain, rest sourced from reference TRBV11-2 and TRBJ2-5, is EAGVAQSPRYKIIEKRQSVAFWCNPISGHATLYWYQQILGQGPKLLIQFQNNGVVDDSQLPKDRFSAERLKGVDSTLKIQPAKLEDSAVYLCASSLDGTGGGETQYFGPGTRLLVL.

A single count supports this clone. The chain carries TRBV4-1 and TRBJ2-3, with D possibly TRBD2 on 6 matching bases. CDR1 is MGHRA and CDR2 is YSYEKL in the germline V gene. The CDR3 covers 15 residues. Deletions cut 0 bases from V and 6 bases from J, with 13 bases between. The CDR3 region is CASSQEGWRGDTQYF. The CDR3 DNA reads TGCGCCAGCAGCCAAGAGGGTTGGAGGGGCGATACGCAGTATTTT.

This chain links TRBV9 with TRBJ1-2, with D possibly matching TRBD1 (5 bases). The CDR3 loop spans 14 amino acids. The germline gives CDR1 SGDLS, CDR2 YYNGEE. Deletions cut 0 bases from V and 6 bases from J, with 12 bases between. CDR3 sequence: CASSVDLGGDGYTF. The CDR3 bases are TGTGCCAGCAGCGTAGATCTGGGAGGGGATGGCTACACCTTC. The variable domain in full, with the rest retrieved from reference TRBV9 and TRBJ1-2, is DSGVTQTPKHLITATGQRVTLRCSPRSGDLSVYWYQQSLDQGLQFLIQYYNGEERAKGNILERFSAQQFPDLHSELNLSSLELGDSALYFCASSVDLGGDGYTFGSGTRLTVV.

This sequence joins TRBV5-1 and TRBJ2-1; 11 nucleotides line up with TRBD2. CDR1 is SGHRS and CDR2 is YFSETQ in the germline V gene. The V segment lost 4 bases and the J segment 5 bases; nucleotides outside the gene matches: 5. The CDR3 spans 15 residues. The CDR3 spells CASSGRLAGHNEQFF. The CDR3 DNA follows: TGCGCCAGCAGCGGACGACTAGCGGGGCACAATGAGCAGTTCTTC.

This clone was detected only once. J is TRBJ2-5 and V is TRBV6-1, with 7 bases identical to TRBD1. This CDR3 region has 15 residues. Germline CDR1 MNHNS, CDR2 SASEGT. The ends lost 4 bases at V and 2 bases at J; junction bases unmatched: 7. CDR3 sequence reads: CASSGMTGRQETQYF. CDR3 sequence (DNA): TGTGCCAGCAGTGGAATGACAGGGCGACAAGAGACCCAGTACTTC.

The chain recombines TRBV28 with TRBJ2-7; 13 positions agree with TRBD2. CDR1 is MDHEN and CDR2 is SYDVKM in the germline V gene. The CDR3 is 18 residues long. With 0 bases clipped from V and 2 bases from J, the junction kept 7 bases outside the gene matches. CDR3 in DNA: TGTGCCAGCAGTTTATGGGGACTAGCGGGACAGACCCCCTACGAGCAGTACTTC. This codes for CASSLWGLAGQTPYEQYF. The complete variable domain, with remaining parts taken from reference TRBV28 and TRBJ2-7, reads DVKVTQSSRYLVKRTGEKVFLECVQDMDHENMFWYRQDPGLGLRLIYFSYDVKMKEKGDIPEGYSVSREKKERFSLILESASTNQTSMYLCASSLWGLAGQTPYEQYFGPGTRLTVT.